This T cell receptor beta chain was captured by sequencing in a study of CD4 T cells in relation to SARS-CoV-2 and coronaviruses. On the study more broadly: After about nine days of antigen culture, PBMC TCR beta CDR3s were sequenced.

CD4+ T cells from unexposed donors were obtained before the COVID-19 pandemic (2011-2018). Isolation of CD4+ T cells took place after about eleven days in culture. Between the trimmed V and J ends, which lost 4 bases and 7 bases, there was a span of 14 bases. This CDR3 contains 13 residues. Per germline, CDR1 SQVTM and CDR2 ANQGSEA. Notes on this clone: The antigen is unknown.

Profiling relied on immunoSEQ multiplex PCR, and the TCRdb table lists in-frame clones only, not all of them. Of about 18,000 clones detected, roughly 80% appear once; the ten largest clones hold over 25%. The source is a human donor in good health. Sequencing input: CD4+ T cells from PBMCs, cultured in vitro. This rearrangement joins TRBV29-1 to TRBJ1-5; a weak D match, TRBD1 (6 bases). DNA of the CDR3: TGCAGCGTTGCGGAGGGGGTAGGGCAGCCCCAGCATTTT. This codes for CSVAEGVGQPQHF.